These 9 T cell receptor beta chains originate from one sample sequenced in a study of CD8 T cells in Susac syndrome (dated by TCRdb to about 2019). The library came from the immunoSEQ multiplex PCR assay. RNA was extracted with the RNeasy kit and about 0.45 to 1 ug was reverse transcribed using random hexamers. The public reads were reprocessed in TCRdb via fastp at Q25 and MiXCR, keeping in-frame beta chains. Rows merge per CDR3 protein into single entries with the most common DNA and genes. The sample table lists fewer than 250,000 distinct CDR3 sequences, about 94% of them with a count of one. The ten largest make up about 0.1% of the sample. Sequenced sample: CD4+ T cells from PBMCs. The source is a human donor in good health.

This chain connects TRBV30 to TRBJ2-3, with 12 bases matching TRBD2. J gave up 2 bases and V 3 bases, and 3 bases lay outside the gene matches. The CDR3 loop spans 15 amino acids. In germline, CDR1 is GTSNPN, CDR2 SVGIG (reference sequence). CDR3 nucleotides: TGTGCCTGGAGAACTAGCGGGGGGTACACAGATACGCAGTATTTT. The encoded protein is CAWRTSGGYTDTQYF. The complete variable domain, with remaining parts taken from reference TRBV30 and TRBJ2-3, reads SQTIHQWPATLVQPVGSPLSLECTVEGTSNPNLYWYRQAAGRGLQLLFYSVGIGQISSEVPQNLSASRPQDRQFILSSKKLLLSDSGFYLCAWRTSGGYTDTQYFGPGTRLTVL.

DNA for the CDR3: TGCAGCGTTGAGGACTTTAAAAGTATAGGGGTAAACGAGCAGTTCTTC. It yields the protein CSVEDFKSIGVNEQFF. The chain links TRBV29-1 to TRBJ2-1; tentatively, D is TRBD1 or TRBD2 (5 bases each). CDR1 and CDR2 from the germline V gene are SQVTM and ANQGSEA. V was pared by 3 bases and J by 10 bases, with 25 bases between. CDR3 length: 16 residues.

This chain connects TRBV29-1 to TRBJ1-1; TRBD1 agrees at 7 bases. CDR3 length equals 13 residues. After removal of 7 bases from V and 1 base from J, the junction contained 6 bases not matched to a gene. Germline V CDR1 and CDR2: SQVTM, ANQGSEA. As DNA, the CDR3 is TGCAGCGCTGGGCAGGGGGGGAACACTGAAGCTTTCTTT. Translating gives CSAGQGGNTEAFF.

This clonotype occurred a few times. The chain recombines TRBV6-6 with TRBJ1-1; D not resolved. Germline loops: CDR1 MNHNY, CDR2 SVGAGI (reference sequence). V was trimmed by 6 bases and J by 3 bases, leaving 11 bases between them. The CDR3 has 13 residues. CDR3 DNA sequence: TGTGCCAGCAGCCCTCCGGGAGACACTGAAGCTTTCTTT. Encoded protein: CASSPPGDTEAFF.

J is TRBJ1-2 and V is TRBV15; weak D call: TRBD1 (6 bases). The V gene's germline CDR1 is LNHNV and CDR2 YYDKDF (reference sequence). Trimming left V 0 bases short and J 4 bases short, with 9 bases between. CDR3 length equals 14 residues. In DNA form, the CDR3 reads TGTGCCACCAGCAGAGATTCACAGGGCTATGGCTACACCTTC. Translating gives CATSRDSQGYGYTF.

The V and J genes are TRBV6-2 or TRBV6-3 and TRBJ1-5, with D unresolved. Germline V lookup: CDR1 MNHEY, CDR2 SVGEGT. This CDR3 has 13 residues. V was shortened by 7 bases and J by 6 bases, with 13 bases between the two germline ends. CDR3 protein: CASTSREVQPQHF. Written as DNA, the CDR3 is TGTGCCAGCACTTCCCGGGAGGTTCAGCCCCAGCATTTT.

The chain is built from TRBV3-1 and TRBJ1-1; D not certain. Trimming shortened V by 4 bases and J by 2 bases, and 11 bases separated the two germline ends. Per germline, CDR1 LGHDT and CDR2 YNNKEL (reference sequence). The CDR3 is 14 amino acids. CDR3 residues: CASSPLVVNTEAFF. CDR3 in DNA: TGTGCCAGCAGCCCCCTGGTGGTTAACACTGAAGCTTTCTTT.

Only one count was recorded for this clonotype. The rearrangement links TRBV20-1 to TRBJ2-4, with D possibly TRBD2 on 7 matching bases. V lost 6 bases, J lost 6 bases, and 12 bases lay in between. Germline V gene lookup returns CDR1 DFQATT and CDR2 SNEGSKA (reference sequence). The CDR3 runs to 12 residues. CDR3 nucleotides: TGCAGTGCACTGCGGGGGCGAAACATTCAGTACTTC. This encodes CSALRGRNIQYF.

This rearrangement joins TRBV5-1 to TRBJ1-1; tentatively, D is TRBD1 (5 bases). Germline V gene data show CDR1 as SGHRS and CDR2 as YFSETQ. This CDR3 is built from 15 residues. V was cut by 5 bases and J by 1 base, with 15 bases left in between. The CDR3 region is CASRKGAGTNTEAFF. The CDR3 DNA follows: TGCGCCAGCAGAAAAGGGGCTGGGACGAACACTGAAGCTTTCTTT. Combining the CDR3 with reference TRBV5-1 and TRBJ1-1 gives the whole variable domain KAGVTQTPRYLIKTRGQQVTLSCSPISGHRSVSWYQQTPGQGLQFLFEYFSETQRNKGNFPGRFSGRQFSNSRSEMNVSTLELGDSALYLCASRKGAGTNTEAFFGQGTRLTVV.